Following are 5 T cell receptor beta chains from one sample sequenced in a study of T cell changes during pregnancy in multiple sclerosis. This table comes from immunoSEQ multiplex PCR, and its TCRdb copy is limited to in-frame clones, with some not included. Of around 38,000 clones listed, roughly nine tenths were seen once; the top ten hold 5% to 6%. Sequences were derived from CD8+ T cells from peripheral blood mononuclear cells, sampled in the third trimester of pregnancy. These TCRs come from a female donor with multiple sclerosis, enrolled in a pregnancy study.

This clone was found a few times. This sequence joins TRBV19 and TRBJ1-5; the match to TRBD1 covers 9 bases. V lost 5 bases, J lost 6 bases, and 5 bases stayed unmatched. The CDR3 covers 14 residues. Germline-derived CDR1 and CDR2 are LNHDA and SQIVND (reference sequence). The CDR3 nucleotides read TGTGCCAGTAGTCTGACACAGGGGGCTCAGCCCCAGCATTTT. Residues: CASSLTQGAQPQHF.

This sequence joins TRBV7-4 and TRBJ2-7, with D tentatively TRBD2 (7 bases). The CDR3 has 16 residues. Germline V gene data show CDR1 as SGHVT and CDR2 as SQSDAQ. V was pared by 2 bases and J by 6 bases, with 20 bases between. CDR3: CASSLRGPPGGCEQYF. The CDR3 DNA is TGTGCCAGCAGCTTAAGAGGCCCCCCGGGGGGCTGCGAGCAGTACTTC.

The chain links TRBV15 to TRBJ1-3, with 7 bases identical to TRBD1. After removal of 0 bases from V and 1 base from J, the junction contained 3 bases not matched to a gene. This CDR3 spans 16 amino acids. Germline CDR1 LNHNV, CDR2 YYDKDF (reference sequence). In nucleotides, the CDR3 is TGTGCCACCAGCAGAGAACAGGGGAGGTCTGGAAACACCATATATTTT. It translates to CATSREQGRSGNTIYF.

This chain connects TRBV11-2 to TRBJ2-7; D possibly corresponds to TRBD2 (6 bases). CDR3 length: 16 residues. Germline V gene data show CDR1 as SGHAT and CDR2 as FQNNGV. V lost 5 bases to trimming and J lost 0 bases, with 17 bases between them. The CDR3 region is CASSLPGLRNSYEQYF. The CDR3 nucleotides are TGTGCCAGCAGCCTGCCGGGACTCCGAAACTCCTACGAGCAGTACTTC.

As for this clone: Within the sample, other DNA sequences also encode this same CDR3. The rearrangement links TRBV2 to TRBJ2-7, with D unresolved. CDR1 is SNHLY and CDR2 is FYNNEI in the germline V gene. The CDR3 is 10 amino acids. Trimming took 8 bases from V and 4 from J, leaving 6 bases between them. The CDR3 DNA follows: TGTGCCAGCTCACTATACGAGCAGTACTTC. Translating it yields CASSLYEQYF.